The 14 T cell receptor beta chains in this list originate from one sample, sequenced in a study of blood T cell repertoires in COVID-19. The protocol was immunoSEQ multiplex PCR, while the TCRdb copy is restricted to in-frame clones and leaves out a portion. The sample has over 600,000 clones, 90% seen once; the top ten hold under 0.3%. Sequenced: peripheral blood. These receptor sequences come from a woman between 18 and 29 years old with acute or convalescent COVID-19.

The rearrangement links TRBV10-3 to TRBJ1-6; possibly TRBD1 for D (5 bases). This CDR3 is 14 amino acids long. Germline CDR1 and CDR2: ENHRY and SYGVKD. Trimming cost V 11 bases and J 7 bases, with 18 bases left between them. CDR3 protein: CASLCGGRNSPLHF. The CDR3 region has the DNA TGTGCCTCCCTATGTGGGGGGAGGAATTCACCCCTCCACTTT.

This clone was picked up one time. The chain employs TRBV6-5 and TRBJ2-7; TRBD1 is a possible D gene (7 bases). Trimming stripped 8 bases from V and 2 bases from J, with 16 bases between. The CDR3 loop spans 14 amino acids. Germline V gene data show CDR1 as MNHEY and CDR2 as SVGAGI. The CDR3 sequence is CASRGRTGAYEQYF. CDR3 nucleotide sequence: TGTGCCAGCCGAGGGAGGACAGGCGCCTACGAGCAGTACTTC.

Only one count was recorded for this clone. The chain recombines TRBV6-2 or TRBV6-3 with TRBJ1-1, with a possible D match to TRBD1 (5 bases). The CDR3 has 14 residues. V was cut by 0 bases and J by 5 bases, with 10 bases left in between. Germline CDR1 is MNHEY and CDR2 is SVGEGT. The CDR3 DNA reads as TGTGCCAGCAGTTACTCATGGGGGGAGACTGAAGCTTTCTTT. This codes for CASSYSWGETEAFF.

The V and J genes are TRBV5-1 and TRBJ2-7, with 13 bases fitting TRBD2. The ends lost 3 bases at V and 3 bases at J; junction bases unmatched: 9. Per germline, CDR1 SGHRS and CDR2 YFSETQ. CDR3 length: 17 amino acids. The CDR3 reads CASSSIGTSGVGYEQYF. Here the CDR3 DNA reads TGCGCCAGCAGCTCGATCGGGACTAGCGGGGTCGGCTACGAGCAGTACTTC.

The J gene is TRBJ1-1, the V gene TRBV2; D is perhaps TRBD1 (5 bases). Trimming pared 4 bases from V and 4 bases from J, leaving 10 bases between. The CDR3 loop spans 13 amino acids. Germline values: CDR1 SNHLY, CDR2 FYNNEI. The DNA of the CDR3 is TGTGCCAGCAGTGTCGGGGGAAGCACTGAAGCTTTCTTT. This translates into CASSVGGSTEAFF.

The chain joins TRBV28 to TRBJ1-2; perhaps TRBD1 as D (6 bases). V was clipped by 4 bases and J by 8 bases, with 11 bases between them. The CDR3 is made up of 12 amino acids. Germline V lookup: CDR1 MDHEN, CDR2 SYDVKM. The CDR3: CASSYVGTGYTF. Here the CDR3 DNA reads TGTGCCAGCAGTTATGTAGGGACAGGCTACACCTTC.

The J gene is TRBJ1-2, the V gene TRBV28; 9 bases are a match to TRBD1. V dropped 6 bases and J dropped 8; count of bases not matched to a gene: 13. CDR3 length: 15 amino acids. CDR1 is MDHEN and CDR2 is SYDVKM in the germline V gene. CDR3 bases: TGTGCCAGCAGCCTCGTAGACAGGGGGGAGAGCGGCTACACCTTC. Translating gives CASSLVDRGESGYTF.

V gene TRBV5-5 combines with J gene TRBJ1-2; 7 nucleotides line up with TRBD1. J gave up 8 bases and V 4 bases, and 14 bases lay outside the gene matches. The length of the CDR3 is 15 residues. CDR1 and CDR2 (germline): SGHKS, YYEKEE (reference sequence). The CDR3 region is CASSGGFGTEGGYTF. CDR3 DNA: TGTGCCAGCAGCGGGGGTTTTGGGACAGAGGGAGGCTACACCTTC.

The chain links TRBV19 to TRBJ1-4, with 8 bases that match TRBD1. V gave up 6 bases and J gave up 4 bases; unmatched junction bases: 1. The CDR3 has 13 residues. Germline CDR1 is LNHDA and CDR2 is SQIVND (reference sequence). The CDR3 region has the DNA TGTGCCAGTAGGGGACAGGATAATGAAAAACTGTTTTTT. It specifies CASRGQDNEKLFF.

The CDR3 here is CASSLLQGGYEQYF. CDR3 nucleotides: TGTGCCAGCAGCTTACTCCAAGGGGGCTACGAGCAGTACTTC. The chain recombines TRBV7-2 with TRBJ2-7; possible D gene TRBD1, 6 bases. The CDR3 runs 14 residues. V was trimmed by 2 bases and J by 3 bases, leaving 11 bases between them. CDR1 and CDR2 (germline): SGHTA, FQGNSA.

The chain couples TRBV3-1 (or the pseudogene TRBV3-2) to TRBJ1-2; no clear D gene. CDR1 is LGHDT and CDR2 is YNNKEL in the germline V gene (reference sequence). The CDR3 has 15 residues. The V gene lost 0 bases and the J gene lost 2 bases, with 10 bases spanning the gap. The CDR3 here is CASSQDAGSNYGYTF. The CDR3 DNA is TGTGCCAGCAGCCAAGATGCGGGATCCAACTATGGCTACACCTTC.

The CDR3 region is CASSSTGQGAGYTF. DNA of the CDR3: TGTGCCAGCAGCTCTACGGGACAGGGAGCTGGCTACACCTTC. This rearrangement joins TRBV7-9 to TRBJ1-2; 9 positions agree with TRBD1. V gave up 4 bases and J gave up 7 bases; unmatched junction bases: 7. Germline lookup yields CDR1 SEHNR and CDR2 FQNEAQ (reference sequence). The CDR3 is made up of 14 amino acids.

The chain carries TRBV24-1 and TRBJ2-3; a weak D match, TRBD2 (6 bases). Germline assignment: CDR1 KGHDR and CDR2 SFDVKD. This CDR3 is built from 15 residues. V lost 9 bases, J lost 6 bases, and 21 bases lay in between. The CDR3 nucleotides are TGTGCCACCGGGGGGAGTGGTGGTTTAGGGGATACGCAGTATTTT. Encoded protein: CATGGSGGLGDTQYF.

This rearrangement joins TRBV1 to TRBJ1-5; no check of the table's D call, TRBD1, against the DNA was made. TRBV1 is an annotated pseudogene. The CDR3 contains 16 residues. CDR3 amino acids: CTSSQHSNRVDQPQHF. The CDR3 DNA is TGCACCAGCAGCCAACATAGCAACAGGGTTGACCAGCCCCAGCATTTT.